Presented here are 28 T cell receptor beta chains from one specimen sequenced in a study of blood T cell repertoires in COVID-19. This table comes from immunoSEQ multiplex PCR, and its TCRdb copy is limited to in-frame clones, with some not included. The sample lists 50,000 to 60,000 clones; approximately 88% were seen once. What was sequenced was peripheral blood. These receptors were taken from a man aged 35 to 55 with COVID-19, enrolled during active disease.

With regard to this clone: Germline is not matched at one junction end, which may reflect a read error. V usage is TRBV2 and J usage is TRBJ1-4, with D perhaps TRBD1 (5 bases). The length of the CDR3 is 14 residues. The V gene's germline CDR1 is SNHLY and CDR2 FYNNEI. CDR3 nucleotides: TGTGCCAGCAGTAAAGGAGGGACCGTCCGGGAGCTCCTTTTT. It codes for CASSKGGTVRELLF.

J is TRBJ2-2 and V is TRBV9, with unresolved D. CDR1 is SGDLS and CDR2 is YYNGEE in the germline V gene. V lost 0 bases and J 0 bases, leaving 9 bases between the germline ends. This CDR3 contains 16 residues. CDR3: CASSVASTTNTGELFF. The CDR3 region has the DNA TGTGCCAGCAGCGTAGCCTCAACAACGAACACCGGGGAGCTGTTTTTT.

The chain employs TRBV20-1 and TRBJ1-1; D might be TRBD1 (6 bases). The CDR3 is 11 residues long. CDR1 and CDR2 from the germline V gene are DFQATT and SNEGSKA (reference sequence). Trimming removed 7 bases from V and 8 bases from J, with 14 bases in between. Here the CDR3 reads CSGGQFTEAFF. The CDR3 DNA reads as TGCAGTGGGGGGCAGTTCACCGAAGCTTTCTTT.

The gene calls are TRBV30 and TRBJ2-3; 13 nucleotides match TRBD2. The germline gives CDR1 GTSNPN, CDR2 SVGIG (reference sequence). V trimming: 2 bases; J trimming: 1 base; junction bases outside the gene matches: 9. CDR3 length: 18 residues. The CDR3 region is CAWSKRLAGGNRTDTQYF. The DNA for the CDR3 is TGTGCCTGGAGTAAACGACTAGCGGGAGGCAATCGCACAGATACGCAGTATTTT.

This chain uses TRBV19 with TRBJ2-1; the match to TRBD2 covers 13 bases. Germline assignment: CDR1 LNHDA and CDR2 SQIVND (reference sequence). The CDR3 consists of 17 residues. J lost 8 bases, V lost 4 bases, and 11 bases had no gene match. The CDR3 region has the DNA TGTGCCAGTAGTACGGGCTCTTGGACTAGCGGGAGCTATGAGCAGTTCTTC. This codes for CASSTGSWTSGSYEQFF.

The chain employs TRBV28 and TRBJ2-7; the match to TRBD1 covers 8 bases. This CDR3 contains 15 residues. J lost 1 base, V lost 2 bases, and 4 bases had no gene match. Looked up from germline, CDR1 is MDHEN and CDR2 is SYDVKM. The CDR3 region is CASSLPGGSSYEQYF. The CDR3 DNA sequence: TGTGCCAGCAGTTTACCAGGGGGCTCTTCCTACGAGCAGTACTTC.

The J gene is TRBJ2-7, the V gene TRBV1; TRBD2, the D gene given by the table, was not confirmed from the DNA. TRBV1 is reported as a pseudogene. CDR3 length equals 17 residues. The CDR3 spells CTSSTWLAGGRSHEQYF. The CDR3 DNA reads TGCACCAGCAGCACCTGGCTAGCGGGGGGGCGGTCTCACGAGCAGTACTTC.

The V gene is TRBV2, the J gene TRBJ1-5; D gene ambiguous. V lost 8 bases to trimming and J lost 0 bases, with 11 bases between them. The length of the CDR3 is 14 residues. Germline CDR1 and CDR2: SNHLY and FYNNEI. CDR3 residues: CASGGSVSNQPQHF. The CDR3 DNA reads as TGTGCCAGCGGAGGGTCCGTTAGCAATCAGCCCCAGCATTTT. Drawing the rest from reference TRBV2 and TRBJ1-5, the complete variable domain is EPEVTQTPSHQVTQMGQEVILRCVPISNHLYFYWYRQILGQKVEFLVSFYNNEISEKSEIFDDQFSVERPDGSNFTLKIRSTKLEDSAMYFCASGGSVSNQPQHFGDGTRLSIL.

V and J are TRBV19 and TRBJ2-5; D is undetermined. The CDR3 totals 13 residues. Trimming pared 4 bases from V and 2 bases from J, leaving 8 bases between. CDR1 LNHDA and CDR2 SQIVND come from the germline V gene (reference sequence). CDR3 amino acids: CASSRLEQETQYF. The DNA for the CDR3 is TGTGCCAGTAGTAGACTGGAACAAGAGACCCAGTACTTC.

This chain links TRBV5-5 with TRBJ1-6, with 9 bases identical to TRBD1. The junction had 7 bases not matched to a gene; V was cut back by 0 bases and J by 0 bases. The CDR3 consists of 19 residues. Germline CDR1 reads SGHKS; CDR2 reads YYEKEE (reference sequence). For the CDR3, the DNA is TGTGCCAGCAGCTTGGAGGGACAGGGTGGGGGCTCCTATAATTCACCCCTCCACTTT. Translating gives CASSLEGQGGGSYNSPLHF. Filled out from reference TRBV5-5 and TRBJ1-6, the complete variable domain reads DAGVTQSPTHLIKTRGQQVTLRCSPISGHKSVSWYQQVLGQGPQFIFQYYEKEERGRGNFPDRFSARQFPNYSSELNVNALLLGDSALYLCASSLEGQGGGSYNSPLHFGNGTRLTVT.

The rearrangement links TRBV10-1 to TRBJ2-2, with 7 bases lining up with TRBD1. Germline trimming cut 5 bases from V and 7 bases from J; bases unmatched to any gene: 4. Looked up from germline, CDR1 is WNHNN and CDR2 is SYGVQD (reference sequence). The CDR3 totals 13 residues. The CDR3 region has the DNA TGCGCCAGCAGTTACAGGGGTAACGGGGAGCTGTTTTTT. Amino acids: CASSYRGNGELFF.

This clone was seen a few times. V usage is TRBV7-2 and J usage is TRBJ1-3, with 10 bases lining up with TRBD1. This CDR3 has 16 residues. The germline CDR1 and CDR2 sequences are SGHTA and FQGNSA. V gave up 5 bases and J gave up 1 base; unmatched junction bases: 5. The DNA of the CDR3 is TGTGCCAGCAGCCTGACAGGGGGCGGTTCTGGAAACACCATATATTTT. Translating gives CASSLTGGGSGNTIYF.

The rearrangement uses TRBV28 and TRBJ2-5, with TRBD2 matching over 9 bases. The V and J ends lost 5 bases and 1 base, in that order; junction bases with no gene match: 5. The CDR3 contains 15 residues. The germline V gene encodes CDR1 MDHEN and CDR2 SYDVKM. DNA of the CDR3: TGTGCCAGCAGTGAGCTTAGCGGGGGCCAAGAGACCCAGTACTTC. Protein: CASSELSGGQETQYF.

This chain uses TRBV5-1 with TRBJ2-3, with D unclear. The CDR3 has 12 amino acids. V was pared by 4 bases and J by 0 bases, with 3 bases between. Germline loops: CDR1 SGHRS, CDR2 YFSETQ. CDR3 residues: CASSPSTDTQYF. CDR3 in DNA: TGCGCCAGCAGCCCAAGCACAGATACGCAGTATTTT.

The rearrangement links TRBV18 to TRBJ2-5; maybe TRBD2 (6 bases). CDR1 is KGHSH and CDR2 is LQKENI in the germline V gene. The CDR3 contains 14 residues. Trimming left V 6 bases short and J 5 bases short, with 16 bases between. In nucleotides, the CDR3 is TGTGCCAGCTCGCGAGACGGAGGGCACGAGACCCAGTACTTC. Translating gives CASSRDGGHETQYF.

The chain carries TRBV27 and TRBJ2-1; perhaps TRBD2 as D (8 bases). This CDR3 is 16 amino acids long. The germline CDR1 and CDR2 sequences are MNHEY and SMNVEV (reference sequence). V was cut by 5 bases and J by 8 bases, with 22 bases left in between. The CDR3 sequence is CASSLIPGTAGDEQFF. The CDR3, as DNA: TGTGCCAGCAGTCTAATCCCGGGGACAGCGGGGGATGAGCAGTTCTTC.

V is TRBV5-6 and J is TRBJ1-1; no definite D call. Germline assignment: CDR1 SGHDT and CDR2 YYEEEE. The CDR3 runs 13 residues. With 3 bases removed from V and 0 bases from J, the gap between germline ends came to 6 bases. CDR3 sequence: CASSSLMNTEAFF. DNA for the CDR3: TGTGCCAGCAGCTCGTTAATGAACACTGAAGCTTTCTTT.

The chain combines TRBV18 with TRBJ2-1; D not certain. This CDR3 is 15 amino acids long. In germline, CDR1 is KGHSH, CDR2 LQKENI. V was cut by 3 bases and J by 2 bases, with 11 bases left in between. CDR3 DNA: TGTGCCAGCTCACCCCCCCAGCGACCCTACAATGAGCAGTTCTTC. Translated, it gives CASSPPQRPYNEQFF.

The rearrangement links TRBV29-1 to TRBJ2-7, with 11 bases that match TRBD2. Germline CDR1 SQVTM, CDR2 ANQGSEA. The CDR3 spans 14 residues. With 3 bases clipped from V and 9 bases from J, the junction kept 10 bases outside the gene matches. The CDR3 region has the DNA TGCAGCGTTGATGGAGGACTAGCGGGCGATCCGCAGTACTTC. As protein: CSVDGGLAGDPQYF.

The chain employs TRBV7-4 and TRBJ2-7; 9 nucleotides align to TRBD1. Germline V lookup: CDR1 SGHVT, CDR2 SQSDAQ. After removal of 7 bases from V and 1 base from J, the junction contained 14 bases not matched to a gene. CDR3 size: 17 residues. CDR3 coding DNA: TGTGCCAGCACCTTCACCGAACCGGGACAGGGATCCTACGAGCAGTACTTC. It specifies CASTFTEPGQGSYEQYF.

This chain connects TRBV30 to TRBJ2-4, with 7 bases aligning to TRBD2. CDR3 length equals 12 residues. The V segment lost 7 bases and the J segment 6 bases; nucleotides outside the gene matches: 6. Germline CDR1 reads GTSNPN; CDR2 reads SVGIG (reference sequence). The CDR3: CAYTGGRNIQYF. As DNA, the CDR3 is TGTGCCTACACCGGGGGGAGAAACATTCAGTACTTC.

The chain combines TRBV6-1 with TRBJ1-4; D not certain. This CDR3 is 17 amino acids long. The germline V gene has CDR1 MNHNS and CDR2 SASEGT. The ends were cut back, 2 bases at V and 3 bases at J, with 16 bases in the middle. CDR3 amino acids: CASSESPGGQSNEKLFF. The CDR3, as DNA: TGTGCCAGCAGTGAATCTCCAGGAGGCCAGTCTAATGAAAAACTGTTTTTT.

V usage is TRBV2 and J usage is TRBJ2-2, with no clear D. The V gene lost 6 bases and the J gene lost 4 bases, with 15 bases spanning the gap. CDR1 is SNHLY, CDR2 FYNNEI, per germline. CDR3 length equals 15 residues. CDR3: CASRADISGTGELFF. The CDR3 DNA sequence: TGTGCCAGCAGAGCCGACATTTCCGGCACCGGGGAGCTGTTTTTT.

The chain is built from TRBV13 and TRBJ2-3, with a tentative D call TRBD2 (5 bases). Germline-derived CDR1 and CDR2 are PRHDT and FYEKMQ (reference sequence). The V end lost 3 bases, the J end lost 0 bases, and 16 bases lay between the germline ends. This CDR3 region has 17 residues. DNA of the CDR3: TGTGCCAGCAGCTTGCGGTCGAGGGAGCAAAGCACAGATACGCAGTATTTT. Protein product: CASSLRSREQSTDTQYF.

This chain uses TRBV2 with TRBJ2-2, with TRBD1 matching over 10 bases. V shed 4 bases, J shed 7 bases, and the junction held 3 bases outside the gene matches. The germline V gene encodes CDR1 SNHLY and CDR2 FYNNEI. This CDR3 has 14 residues. The CDR3 reads CASSGQGAIGELFF. The CDR3 coding sequence is TGTGCCAGCAGTGGACAGGGGGCTATCGGGGAGCTGTTTTTT.

The chain has TRBV5-1 and TRBJ2-4, with a weak D call TRBD1 (6 bases). CDR3 size: 12 residues. In germline, CDR1 is SGHRS, CDR2 YFSETQ. V was cut by 4 bases and J by 12 bases, with 14 bases left in between. CDR3 nucleotides: TGCGCCAGCAGCCCTGGCGGACAGAATCAGTACTTC. Its protein product is CASSPGGQNQYF.

CDR3 in DNA: TGTGCCAGCAGTCCTTCCGGACTGCCAACTAATGAAAAACTGTTTTTT. Protein product: CASSPSGLPTNEKLFF. V gene TRBV28 combines with J gene TRBJ1-4; no clear D gene. CDR1 MDHEN and CDR2 SYDVKM come from the germline V gene. The CDR3 has 16 amino acids. V gave up 5 bases and J gave up 0 bases, with 13 bases separating them.

The genes are TRBV11-2 and TRBJ1-6, with TRBD1 as a possible D gene (5 bases). Germline CDR1 reads SGHAT; CDR2 reads FQNNGV. With 0 bases removed from V and 0 bases from J, the gap between germline ends came to 9 bases. The CDR3 covers 17 residues. CDR3 DNA sequence: TGTGCCAGCAGCTTAGAGGGGCAGAGCTCCTATAATTCACCCCTCCACTTT. This sequence encodes CASSLEGQSSYNSPLHF.